The clone carrying this TCR beta chain was recorded a few times. Germline-derived CDR1 and CDR2 are LNHDA and SQIVND (reference sequence). The J segment lost 10 bases and the V segment lost 0 bases, leaving 8 bases of the junction unmatched. The CDR3 spans 16 residues. This entry comes from a study of blood T cell repertoires in COVID-19. As processed by the authors: Quantification of nucleated cells was approximated via reference gene primer amplification. TCRdb's table, derived via immunoSEQ multiplex PCR, lists solely in-frame clones and lacks some. V and J calls and clone size are those listed in that table; D and trimming were worked out from the DNA. Among around 130,000 clones, roughly 80% were seen once, and the ten largest hold about 2.6%.

This chain links TRBV19 with TRBJ1-6; 8 bases align to TRBD1. Sequenced input: PBMCs or T cells enriched from blood (not recorded which). The sequence was collected from a man in his forties or fifties with acute COVID-19. CDR3 sequence (DNA): TGTGCCAGTAGTATAGATCGAGGGACAGGAGGATCACCCCTCCACTTT. This sequence encodes CASSIDRGTGGSPLHF.